This T cell receptor (beta chain) was recorded in a study of human T cells and chemical hapten exposure. Study-level information: Sensitization involved placing 2% DPC onto an approximately 2 cm by approximately 2 cm region of upper inner arm skin. Weekly administration of diphenylcyclopropenone to the scalp of patients continued throughout the approximately 24-week study. The upper back received 0.01% DPC by patch testing, with results read at 6 days.

This clonotype was counted ten times or more. TCRdb ran MiXCR on the RACE reads and lists one entry per CDR3 protein. The sample yields about 71,000 distinct CDR3 sequences, around 9.8% seen once. Regarding time point: patch test 1, 2 weeks after DPC sensitization. Indicated treatment: therapeutic diphenylcyclopropenone sensitization with weekly scalp DPC. Total RNA extraction was carried out from unfractionated whole blood. Trimming cost V 3 bases and J 1 base, with 9 bases left between them. This CDR3 has 13 amino acids. CDR1 and CDR2 (germline): DFQATT, SNEGSKA (reference sequence). This TCR derives from a woman between 40 and 55 years old with alopecia areata. Some clones in this sample may be carry-over from other donors' samples. The V gene is TRBV20-1, the J gene TRBJ1-1, with D perhaps matching TRBD1 (6 bases). The sequenced sample was whole blood, obtained in connection with sensitization to the hapten diphenylcyclopropenone (DPC). The CDR3 region is CSARDSWNTEAFF. Written as DNA, the CDR3 is TGCAGTGCTAGGGACAGTTGGAACACTGAAGCTTTCTTT.